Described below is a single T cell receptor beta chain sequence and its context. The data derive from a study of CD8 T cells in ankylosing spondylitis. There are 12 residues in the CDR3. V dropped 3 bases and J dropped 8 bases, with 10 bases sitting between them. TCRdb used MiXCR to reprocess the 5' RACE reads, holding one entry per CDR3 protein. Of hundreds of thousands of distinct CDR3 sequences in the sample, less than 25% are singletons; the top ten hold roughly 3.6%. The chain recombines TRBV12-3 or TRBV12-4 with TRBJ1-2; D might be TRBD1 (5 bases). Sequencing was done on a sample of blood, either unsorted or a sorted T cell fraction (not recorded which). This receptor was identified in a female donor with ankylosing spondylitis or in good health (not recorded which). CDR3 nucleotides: TGTGCCAGCAGTTTTGGGGGAAAGGGCTACACCTTC. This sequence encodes CASSFGGKGYTF.